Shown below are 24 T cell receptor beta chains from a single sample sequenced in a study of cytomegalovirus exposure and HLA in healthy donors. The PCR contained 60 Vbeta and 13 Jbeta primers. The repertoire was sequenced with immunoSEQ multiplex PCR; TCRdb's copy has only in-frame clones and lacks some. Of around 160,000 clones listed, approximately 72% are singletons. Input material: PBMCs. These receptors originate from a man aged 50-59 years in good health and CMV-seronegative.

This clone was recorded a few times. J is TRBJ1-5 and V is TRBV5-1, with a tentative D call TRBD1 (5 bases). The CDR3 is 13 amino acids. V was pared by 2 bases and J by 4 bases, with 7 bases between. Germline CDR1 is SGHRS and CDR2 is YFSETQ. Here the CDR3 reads CASSFTGNQPQHF. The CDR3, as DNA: TGCGCCAGCAGCTTCACAGGTAATCAGCCCCAGCATTTT. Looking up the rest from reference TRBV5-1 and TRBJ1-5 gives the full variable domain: KAGVTQTPRYLIKTRGQQVTLSCSPISGHRSVSWYQQTPGQGLQFLFEYFSETQRNKGNFPGRFSGRQFSNSRSEMNVSTLELGDSALYLCASSFTGNQPQHFGDGTRLSIL.

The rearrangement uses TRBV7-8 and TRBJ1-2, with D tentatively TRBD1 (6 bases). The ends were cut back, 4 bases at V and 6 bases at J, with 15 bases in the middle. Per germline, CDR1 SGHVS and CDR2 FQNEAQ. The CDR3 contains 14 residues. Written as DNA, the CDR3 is TGTGCCAGCAGCTCTAGGGGCAGGGGTGATGGCTACACCTTC. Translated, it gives CASSSRGRGDGYTF. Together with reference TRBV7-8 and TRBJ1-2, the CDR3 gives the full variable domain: GAGVSQSPRYKVAKRGQDVALRCDPISGHVSLFWYQQALGQGPEFLTYFQNEAQLDKSGLPSDRFFAERPEGSVSTLKIQRTQQEDSAVYLCASSSRGRGDGYTFGSGTRLTVV.

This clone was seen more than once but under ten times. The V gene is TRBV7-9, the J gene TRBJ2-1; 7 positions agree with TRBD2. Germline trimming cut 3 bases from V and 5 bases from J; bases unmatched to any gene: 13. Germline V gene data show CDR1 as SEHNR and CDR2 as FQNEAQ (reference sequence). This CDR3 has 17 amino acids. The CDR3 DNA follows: TGTGCCAGCAGCTTGGAACACCGGGACTACGGGAACAATGAGCAGTTCTTC. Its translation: CASSLEHRDYGNNEQFF.

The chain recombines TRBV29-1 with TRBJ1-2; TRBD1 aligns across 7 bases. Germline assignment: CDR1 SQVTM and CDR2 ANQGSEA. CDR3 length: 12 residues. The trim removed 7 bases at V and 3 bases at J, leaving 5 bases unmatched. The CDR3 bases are TGCAGCGCAAGGACAGGAGACTATGGCTACACCTTC. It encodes CSARTGDYGYTF.

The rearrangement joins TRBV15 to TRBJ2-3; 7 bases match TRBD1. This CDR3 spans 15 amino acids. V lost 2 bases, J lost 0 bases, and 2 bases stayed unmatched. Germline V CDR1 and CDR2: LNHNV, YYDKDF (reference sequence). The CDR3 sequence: CATSRPGQSTDTQYF. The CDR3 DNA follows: TGTGCCACCAGCAGACCGGGACAGAGCACAGATACGCAGTATTTT.

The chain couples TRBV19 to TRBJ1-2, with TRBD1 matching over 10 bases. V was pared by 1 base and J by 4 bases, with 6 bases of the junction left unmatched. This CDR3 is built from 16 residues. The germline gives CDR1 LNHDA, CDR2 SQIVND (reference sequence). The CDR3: CASSIVGQGRSYGYTF. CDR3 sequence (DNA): TGTGCCAGTAGTATAGTGGGACAGGGGAGATCCTATGGCTACACCTTC.

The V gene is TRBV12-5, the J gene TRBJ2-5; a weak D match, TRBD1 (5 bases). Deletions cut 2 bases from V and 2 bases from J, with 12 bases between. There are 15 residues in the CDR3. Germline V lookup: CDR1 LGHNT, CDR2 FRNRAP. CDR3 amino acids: CASGLSEAGQETQYF. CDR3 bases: TGTGCTAGTGGTTTGTCAGAGGCAGGGCAAGAGACCCAGTACTTC.

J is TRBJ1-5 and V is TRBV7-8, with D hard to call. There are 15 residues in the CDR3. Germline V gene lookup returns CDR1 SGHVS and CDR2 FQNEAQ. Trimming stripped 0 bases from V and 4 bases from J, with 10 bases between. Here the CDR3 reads CASSLASGLNQPQHF. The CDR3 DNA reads TGTGCCAGCAGCTTAGCAAGCGGGCTTAATCAGCCCCAGCATTTT.

In DNA, the CDR3 is TGCGCCAGCAGCCAAGATGTATCGGGCAGGGCTAATTCACCCCTCCACTTT. It codes for CASSQDVSGRANSPLHF. The chain combines TRBV4-1 with TRBJ1-6; D may be TRBD1 (5 bases). CDR1 and CDR2 (germline): MGHRA, YSYEKL. V was clipped by 0 bases and J by 6 bases, with 15 bases between them. The CDR3 covers 17 residues.

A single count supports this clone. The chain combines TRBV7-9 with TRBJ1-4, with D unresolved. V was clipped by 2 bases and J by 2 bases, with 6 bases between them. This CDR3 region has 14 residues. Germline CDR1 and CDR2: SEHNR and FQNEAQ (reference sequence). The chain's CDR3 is CASSLSGTNEKLFF. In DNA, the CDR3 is TGTGCCAGCAGCTTATCGGGTACTAATGAAAAACTGTTTTTT.

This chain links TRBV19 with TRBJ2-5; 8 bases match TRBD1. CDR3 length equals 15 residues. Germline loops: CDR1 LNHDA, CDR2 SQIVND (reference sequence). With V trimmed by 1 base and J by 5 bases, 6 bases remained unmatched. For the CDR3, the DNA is TGTGCCAGTAGTATAGTTCCGGGACAGGTTGAGACCCAGTACTTC. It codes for CASSIVPGQVETQYF. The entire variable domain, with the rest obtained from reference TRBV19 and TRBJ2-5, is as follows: DGGITQSPKYLFRKEGQNVTLSCEQNLNHDAMYWYRQDPGQGLRLIYYSQIVNDFQKGDIAEGYSVSREKKESFPLTVTSAQKNPTAFYLCASSIVPGQVETQYFGPGTRLLVL.

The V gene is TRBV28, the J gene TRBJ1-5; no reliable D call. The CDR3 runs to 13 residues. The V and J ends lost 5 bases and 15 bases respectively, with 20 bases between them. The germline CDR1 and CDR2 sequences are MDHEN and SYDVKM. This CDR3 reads CASSPRILAPGHF. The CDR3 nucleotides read TGTGCCAGCAGTCCTCGTATCCTAGCCCCTGGGCATTTT.

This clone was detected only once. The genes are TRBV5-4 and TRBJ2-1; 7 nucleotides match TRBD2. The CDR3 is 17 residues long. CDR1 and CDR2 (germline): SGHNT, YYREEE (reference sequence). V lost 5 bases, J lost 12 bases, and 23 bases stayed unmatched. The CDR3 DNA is TGTGCCAGCAGTTCGGGGAAACGGGGGGAAAAAGTATCATTGCAGTTCTTC. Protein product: CASSSGKRGEKVSLQFF.

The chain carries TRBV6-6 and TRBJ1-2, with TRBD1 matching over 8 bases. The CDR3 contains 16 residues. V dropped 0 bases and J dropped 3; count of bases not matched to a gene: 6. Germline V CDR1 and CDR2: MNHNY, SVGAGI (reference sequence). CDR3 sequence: CASSYSRTGPDYGYTF. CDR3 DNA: TGTGCCAGCAGTTACTCCCGGACAGGGCCCGACTATGGCTACACCTTC.

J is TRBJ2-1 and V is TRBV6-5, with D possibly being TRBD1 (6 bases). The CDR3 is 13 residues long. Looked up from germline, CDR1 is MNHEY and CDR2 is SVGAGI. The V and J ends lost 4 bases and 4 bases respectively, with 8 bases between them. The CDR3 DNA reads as TGTGCCAGCAGTTCAACAGGGTACAATGAGCAGTTCTTC. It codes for CASSSTGYNEQFF.

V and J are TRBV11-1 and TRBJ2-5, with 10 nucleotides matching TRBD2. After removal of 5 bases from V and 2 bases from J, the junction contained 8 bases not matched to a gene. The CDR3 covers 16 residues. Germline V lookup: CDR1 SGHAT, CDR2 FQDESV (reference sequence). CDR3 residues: CASSPTSGAGQETQYF. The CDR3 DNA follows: TGTGCCAGCAGCCCCACTAGCGGGGCCGGACAAGAGACCCAGTACTTC.

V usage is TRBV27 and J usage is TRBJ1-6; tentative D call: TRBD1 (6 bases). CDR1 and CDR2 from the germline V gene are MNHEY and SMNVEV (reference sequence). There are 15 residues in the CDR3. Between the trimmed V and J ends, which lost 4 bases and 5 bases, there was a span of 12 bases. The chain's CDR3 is CASSSDRPNNSPLHF. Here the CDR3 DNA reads TGTGCCAGCAGTTCGGACAGACCTAATAATTCACCCCTCCACTTT.

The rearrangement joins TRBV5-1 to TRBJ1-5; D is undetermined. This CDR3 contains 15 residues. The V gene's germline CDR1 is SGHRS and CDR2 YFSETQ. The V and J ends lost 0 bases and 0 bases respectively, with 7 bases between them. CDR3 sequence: CASSLGPVSNQPQHF. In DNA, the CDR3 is TGCGCCAGCAGCTTGGGGCCAGTTAGCAATCAGCCCCAGCATTTT.

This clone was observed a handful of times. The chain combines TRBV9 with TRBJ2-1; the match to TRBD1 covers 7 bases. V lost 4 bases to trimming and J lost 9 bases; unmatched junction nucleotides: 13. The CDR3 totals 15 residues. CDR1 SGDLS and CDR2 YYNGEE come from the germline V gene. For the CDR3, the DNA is TGTGCCAGCAGCCCCGGGACAGTACCCGATTCTGAGCAGTTCTTC. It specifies CASSPGTVPDSEQFF.

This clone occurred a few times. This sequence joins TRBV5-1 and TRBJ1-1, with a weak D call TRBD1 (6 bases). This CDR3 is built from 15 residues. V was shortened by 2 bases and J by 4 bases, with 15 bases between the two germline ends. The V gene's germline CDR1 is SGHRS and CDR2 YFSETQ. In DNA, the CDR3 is TGCGCCAGCAGCTTCTCTGGGGGCAGGGCCACTGAAGCTTTCTTT. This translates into CASSFSGGRATEAFF.

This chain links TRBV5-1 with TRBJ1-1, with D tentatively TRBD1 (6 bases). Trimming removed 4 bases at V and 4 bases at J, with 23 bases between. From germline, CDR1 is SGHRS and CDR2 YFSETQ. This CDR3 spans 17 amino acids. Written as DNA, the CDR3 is TGCGCCAGCAGCCCCGACCCCCAGGGGCCGGGGAGCACTGAAGCTTTCTTT. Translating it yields CASSPDPQGPGSTEAFF.

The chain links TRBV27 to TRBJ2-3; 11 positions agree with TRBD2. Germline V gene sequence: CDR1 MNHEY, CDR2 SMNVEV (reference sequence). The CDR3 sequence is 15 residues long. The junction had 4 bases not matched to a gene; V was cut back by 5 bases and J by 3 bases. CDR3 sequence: CASSTTSGGTDTQYF. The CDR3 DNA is TGTGCCAGCAGTACAACTAGCGGGGGAACAGATACGCAGTATTTT.

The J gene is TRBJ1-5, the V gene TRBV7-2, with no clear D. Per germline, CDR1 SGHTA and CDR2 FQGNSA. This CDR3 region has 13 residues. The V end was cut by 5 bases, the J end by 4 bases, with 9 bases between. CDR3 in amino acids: CASSRGINQPQHF. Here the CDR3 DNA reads TGTGCCAGCAGCCGCGGGATAAATCAGCCCCAGCATTTT.

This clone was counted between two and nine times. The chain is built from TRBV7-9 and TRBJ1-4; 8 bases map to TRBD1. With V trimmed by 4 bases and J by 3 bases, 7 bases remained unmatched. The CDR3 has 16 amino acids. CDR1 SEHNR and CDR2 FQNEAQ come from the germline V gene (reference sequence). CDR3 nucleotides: TGTGCCAGCAGCTCTACCAGGGGGCCAGCTAATGAAAAACTGTTTTTT. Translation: CASSSTRGPANEKLFF.